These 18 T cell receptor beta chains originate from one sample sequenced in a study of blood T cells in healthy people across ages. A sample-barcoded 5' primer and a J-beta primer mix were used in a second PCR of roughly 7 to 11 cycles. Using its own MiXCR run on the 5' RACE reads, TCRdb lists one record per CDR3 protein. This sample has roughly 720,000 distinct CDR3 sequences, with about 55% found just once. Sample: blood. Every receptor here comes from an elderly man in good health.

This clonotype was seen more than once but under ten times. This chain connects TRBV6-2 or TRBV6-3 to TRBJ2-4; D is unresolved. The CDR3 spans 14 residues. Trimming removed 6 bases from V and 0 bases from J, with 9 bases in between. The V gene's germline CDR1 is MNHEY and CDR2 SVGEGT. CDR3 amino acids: CASSPRLAKNIQYF. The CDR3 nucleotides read TGTGCCAGCAGCCCCAGACTAGCCAAAAACATTCAGTACTTC.

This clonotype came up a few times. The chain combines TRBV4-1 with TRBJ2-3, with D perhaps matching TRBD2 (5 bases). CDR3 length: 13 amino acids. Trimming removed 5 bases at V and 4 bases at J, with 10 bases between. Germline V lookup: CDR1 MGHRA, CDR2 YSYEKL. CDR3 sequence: CASSKRSADTQYF. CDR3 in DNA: TGCGCCAGCAGCAAACGTAGCGCAGATACGCAGTATTTT.

CDR3 region: CASSYRGQPNSPLHF. The DNA for the CDR3 is TGTGCCAGCAGTTATCGGGGACAGCCCAATTCACCCCTCCACTTT. This chain uses TRBV6-2 or TRBV6-3 with TRBJ1-6; 7 bases line up with TRBD1. J gave up 7 bases and V 3 bases, and 6 bases lay outside the gene matches. The germline V gene has CDR1 MNHEY and CDR2 SVGEGT. There are 15 residues in the CDR3.

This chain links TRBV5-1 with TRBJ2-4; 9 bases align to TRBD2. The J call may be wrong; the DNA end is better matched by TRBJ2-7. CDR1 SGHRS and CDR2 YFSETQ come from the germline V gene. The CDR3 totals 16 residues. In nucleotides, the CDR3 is TGCGCCAGCAGCCCAGGACTAGCGCGACAATCTCACGAGCAGTACTTC. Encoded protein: CASSPGLARQSHEQYF.

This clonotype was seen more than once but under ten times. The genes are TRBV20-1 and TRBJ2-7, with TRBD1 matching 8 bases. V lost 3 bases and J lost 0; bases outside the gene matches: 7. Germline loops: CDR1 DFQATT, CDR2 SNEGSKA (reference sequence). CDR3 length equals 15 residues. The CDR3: CSARPRQGFSYEQYF. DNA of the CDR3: TGCAGTGCTAGGCCCCGACAGGGGTTCTCCTACGAGCAGTACTTC.

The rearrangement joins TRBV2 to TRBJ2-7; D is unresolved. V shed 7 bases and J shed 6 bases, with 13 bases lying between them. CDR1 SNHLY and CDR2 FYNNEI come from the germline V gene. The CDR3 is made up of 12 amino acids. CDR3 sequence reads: CASNRGVVEQYF. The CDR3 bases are TGTGCCAGCAACCGCGGCGTCGTCGAGCAGTACTTC. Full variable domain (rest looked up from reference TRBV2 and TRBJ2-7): EPEVTQTPSHQVTQMGQEVILRCVPISNHLYFYWYRQILGQKVEFLVSFYNNEISEKSEIFDDQFSVERPDGSNFTLKIRSTKLEDSAMYFCASNRGVVEQYFGPGTRLTVT.

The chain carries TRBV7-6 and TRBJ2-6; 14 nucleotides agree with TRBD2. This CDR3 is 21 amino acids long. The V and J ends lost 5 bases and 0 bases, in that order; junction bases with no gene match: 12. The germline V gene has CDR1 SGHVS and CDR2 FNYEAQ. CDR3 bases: TGTGCCAGCAGCCCACATCCCCCGGGGACTAGCGGGGGCTCTGGGGCCAACGTCCTGACTTTC. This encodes CASSPHPPGTSGGSGANVLTF.

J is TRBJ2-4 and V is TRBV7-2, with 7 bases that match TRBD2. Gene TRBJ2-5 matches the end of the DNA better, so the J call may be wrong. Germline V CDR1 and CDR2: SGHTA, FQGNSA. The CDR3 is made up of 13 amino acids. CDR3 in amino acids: CASRVLALETQYF. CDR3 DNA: TGTGCCAGCAGAGTACTAGCGCTAGAGACCCAGTACTTC.

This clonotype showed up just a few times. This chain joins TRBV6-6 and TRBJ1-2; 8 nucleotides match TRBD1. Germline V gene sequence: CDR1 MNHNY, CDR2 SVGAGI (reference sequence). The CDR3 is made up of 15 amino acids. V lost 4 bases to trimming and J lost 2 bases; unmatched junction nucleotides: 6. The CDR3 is CASSFRDRPNYGYTF. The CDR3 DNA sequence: TGTGCCAGCAGTTTCCGGGACAGGCCGAACTATGGCTACACCTTC.

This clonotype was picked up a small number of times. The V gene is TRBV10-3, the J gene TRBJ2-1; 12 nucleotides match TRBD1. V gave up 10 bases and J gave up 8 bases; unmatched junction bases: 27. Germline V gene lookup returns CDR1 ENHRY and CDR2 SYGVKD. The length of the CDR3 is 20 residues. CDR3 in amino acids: CATGPRGQGAASGPLDEQFF. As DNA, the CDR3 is TGTGCCACAGGGCCCAGGGGACAGGGGGCGGCTAGCGGTCCCCTGGATGAGCAGTTCTTC.

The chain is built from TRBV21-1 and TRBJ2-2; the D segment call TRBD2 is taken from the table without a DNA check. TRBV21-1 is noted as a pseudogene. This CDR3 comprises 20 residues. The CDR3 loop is CASSNQGTSGRASNTGELFF. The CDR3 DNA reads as TGTGCCAGCAGCAACCAAGGGACTAGCGGGAGGGCCTCAAACACCGGGGAGCTGTTTTTT.

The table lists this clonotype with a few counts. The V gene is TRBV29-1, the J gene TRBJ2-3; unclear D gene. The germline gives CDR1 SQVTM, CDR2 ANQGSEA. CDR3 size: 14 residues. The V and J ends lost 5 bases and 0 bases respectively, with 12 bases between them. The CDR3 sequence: CSVRRRDSTDTQYF. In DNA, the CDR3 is TGCAGCGTTCGACGACGAGACAGCACAGATACGCAGTATTTT.

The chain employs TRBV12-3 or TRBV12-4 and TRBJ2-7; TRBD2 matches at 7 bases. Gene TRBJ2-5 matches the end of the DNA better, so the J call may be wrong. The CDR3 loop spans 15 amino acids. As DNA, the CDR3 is TGTGCCAGCAGTTTAGGAGCGGGACCGGAAGGGACCCAGTACTTC. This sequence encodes CASSLGAGPEGTQYF.

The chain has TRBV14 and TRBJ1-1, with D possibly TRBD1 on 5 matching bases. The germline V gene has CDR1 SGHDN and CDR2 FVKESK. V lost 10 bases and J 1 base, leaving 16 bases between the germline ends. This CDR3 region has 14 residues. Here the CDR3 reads CATAPRGPNTEAFF. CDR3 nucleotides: TGTGCCACCGCACCACGGGGACCGAACACTGAAGCTTTCTTT.

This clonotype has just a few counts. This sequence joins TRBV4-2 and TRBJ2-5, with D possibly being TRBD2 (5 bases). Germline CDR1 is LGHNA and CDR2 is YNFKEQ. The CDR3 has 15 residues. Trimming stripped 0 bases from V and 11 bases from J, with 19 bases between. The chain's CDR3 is CASSQDPRLANEQYF. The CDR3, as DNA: TGTGCCAGCAGCCAAGATCCGCGGCTAGCAAATGAGCAGTACTTC.

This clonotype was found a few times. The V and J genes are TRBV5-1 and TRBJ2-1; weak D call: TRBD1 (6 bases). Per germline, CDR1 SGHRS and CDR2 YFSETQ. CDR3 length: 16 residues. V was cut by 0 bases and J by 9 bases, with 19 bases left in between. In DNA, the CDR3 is TGCGCCAGCAGCTTGGCGGGACAAAGTCCCGAGGGTGAGCAGTTCTTC. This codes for CASSLAGQSPEGEQFF.

The CDR3 sequence: CSAPEGTGLNEQYF. CDR3 DNA sequence: TGCAGTGCTCCCGAAGGGACAGGTCTCAATGAGCAGTACTTC. The chain uses TRBV20-1 and TRBJ2-5; 8 nucleotides match TRBD1. V was pared by 5 bases and J by 11 bases, with 16 bases of the junction left unmatched. CDR1 and CDR2 (germline): DFQATT, SNEGSKA (reference sequence). The CDR3 sequence is 14 residues long.

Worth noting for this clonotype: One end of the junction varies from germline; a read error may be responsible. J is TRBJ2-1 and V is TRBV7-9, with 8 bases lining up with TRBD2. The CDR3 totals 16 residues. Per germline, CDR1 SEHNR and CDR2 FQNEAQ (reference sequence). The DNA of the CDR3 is TGTGCCAGCAGCTTTTCTAGCGGGCTTTCATACAATAAGCAGTTCTTC. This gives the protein CASSFSSGLSYNKQFF.